The entry below describes one TCR beta chain. The target antigen is unknown. The data are from a study of Ad26.COV2.S vaccination and SARS-CoV-2 variants. General study findings and limits: Breadth of non-spike TCRs did not differ between vaccinees and placebo recipients. Total T cell responses were possibly underestimated by TCR breadth and depth analyses.

TCRdb's table, derived via immunoSEQ multiplex PCR, lists solely in-frame clones and lacks some. The sample gives approximately 400,000 clones, about 90% of which show up once; roughly 3.9% is in the top ten. This CDR3 is 15 amino acids long. V was pared by 1 base and J by 1 base, with 10 bases between. Germline V gene data show CDR1 as LNHNV and CDR2 as YYDKDF (reference sequence). The sequencing here drew on peripheral blood, taken after recovery from COVID-19. The V call is TRBV15, the J call TRBJ1-1; D perhaps matches TRBD1 (5 bases). This TCR was sampled from a human donor who had recovered from COVID-19. CDR3 coding DNA: TGTGCCACCAGCAGAGGAGGGACCGGGAACACTGAAGCTTTCTTT. Translating gives CATSRGGTGNTEAFF. The variable domain in full, completed from reference TRBV15 and TRBJ1-1, reads DAMVIQNPRYQVTQFGKPVTLSCSQTLNHNVMYWYQQKSSQAPKLLFHYYDKDFNNEADTPDNFQSRRPNTSFCFLDIRSPGLGDTAMYLCATSRGGTGNTEAFFGQGTRLTVV.